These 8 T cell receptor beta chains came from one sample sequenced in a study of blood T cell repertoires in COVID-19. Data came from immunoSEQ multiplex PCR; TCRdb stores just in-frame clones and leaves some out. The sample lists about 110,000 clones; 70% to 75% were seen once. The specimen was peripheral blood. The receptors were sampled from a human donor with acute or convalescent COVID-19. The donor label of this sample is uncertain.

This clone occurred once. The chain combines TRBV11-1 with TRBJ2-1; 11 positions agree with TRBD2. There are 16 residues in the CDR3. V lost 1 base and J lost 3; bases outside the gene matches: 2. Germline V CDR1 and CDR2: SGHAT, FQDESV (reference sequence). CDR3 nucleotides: TGTGCCAGCAGCTTAGGGGGGACTAGCGGCTACAATGAGCAGTTCTTC. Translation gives CASSLGGTSGYNEQFF.

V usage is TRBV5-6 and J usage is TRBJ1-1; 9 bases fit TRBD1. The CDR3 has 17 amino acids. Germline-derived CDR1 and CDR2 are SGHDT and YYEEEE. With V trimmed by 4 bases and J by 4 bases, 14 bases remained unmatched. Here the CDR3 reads CASSPGWDRAGTTEAFF. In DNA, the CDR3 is TGTGCCAGCAGCCCGGGGTGGGACAGGGCAGGGACCACTGAAGCTTTCTTT.

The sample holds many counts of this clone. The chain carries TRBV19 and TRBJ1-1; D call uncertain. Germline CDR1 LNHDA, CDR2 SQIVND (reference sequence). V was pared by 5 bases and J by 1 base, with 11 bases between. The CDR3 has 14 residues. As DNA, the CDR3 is TGTGCCAGTAGTCTTCGATCGGGGAACACTGAAGCTTTCTTT. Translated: CASSLRSGNTEAFF. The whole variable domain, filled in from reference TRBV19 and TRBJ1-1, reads DGGITQSPKYLFRKEGQNVTLSCEQNLNHDAMYWYRQDPGQGLRLIYYSQIVNDFQKGDIAEGYSVSREKKESFPLTVTSAQKNPTAFYLCASSLRSGNTEAFFGQGTRLTVV.

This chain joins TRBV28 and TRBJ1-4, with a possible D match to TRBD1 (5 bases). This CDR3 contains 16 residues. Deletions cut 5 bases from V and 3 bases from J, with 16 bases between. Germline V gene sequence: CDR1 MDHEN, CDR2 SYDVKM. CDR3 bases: TGTGCCAGCAGTCGACTTGGGGGGGGATCTAATGAAAAACTGTTTTTT. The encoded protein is CASSRLGGGSNEKLFF.

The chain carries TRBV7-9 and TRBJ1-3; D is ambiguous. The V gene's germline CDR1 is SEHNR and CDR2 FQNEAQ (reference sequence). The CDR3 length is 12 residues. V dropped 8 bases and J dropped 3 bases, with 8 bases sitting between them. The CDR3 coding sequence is TGTGCCAGCCAGGAAGGTGGAAACACCATATATTTT. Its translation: CASQEGGNTIYF.

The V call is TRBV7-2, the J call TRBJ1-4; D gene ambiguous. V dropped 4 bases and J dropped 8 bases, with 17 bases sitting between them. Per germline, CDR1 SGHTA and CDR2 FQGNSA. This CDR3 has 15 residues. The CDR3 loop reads CASSSGEELYEKLFF. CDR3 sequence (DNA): TGTGCCAGCAGCTCAGGTGAAGAGCTTTACGAAAAACTGTTTTTT. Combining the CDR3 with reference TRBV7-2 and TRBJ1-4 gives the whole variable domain GAGVSQSPSNKVTEKGKDVELRCDPISGHTALYWYRQSLGQGLEFLIYFQGNSAPDKSGLPSDRFSAERTGGSVSTLTIQRTQQEDSAVYLCASSSGEELYEKLFFGSGTQLSVL.

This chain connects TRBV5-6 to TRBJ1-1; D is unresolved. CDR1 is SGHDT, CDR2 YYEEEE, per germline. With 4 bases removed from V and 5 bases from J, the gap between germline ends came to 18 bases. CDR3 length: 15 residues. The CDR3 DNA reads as TGTGCCAGCAGCAAAACTACGGGAAGGCGTACTGAAGCTTTCTTT. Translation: CASSKTTGRRTEAFF.

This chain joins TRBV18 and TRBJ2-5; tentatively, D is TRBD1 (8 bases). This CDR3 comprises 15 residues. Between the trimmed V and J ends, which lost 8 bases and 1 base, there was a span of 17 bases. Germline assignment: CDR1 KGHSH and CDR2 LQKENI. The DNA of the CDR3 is TGTGCCAGCACCCGTCACAGGGGGGGCCAAGAGACCCAGTACTTC. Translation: CASTRHRGGQETQYF.